One sample yielded the 28 T cell receptor beta chains listed below, sequenced in a study of OX40 agonist ivuxolimab in advanced cancers. The method was immunoSEQ multiplex PCR; TCRdb's version includes in-frame clones alone and lacks a portion of them. The data contain tens of thousands of clones, roughly 82% of them singletons. The sequencing used CD4+ or CD8+ T cells sorted from blood, collected in a trial of the OX40 agonist ivuxolimab. The source is an adult with an advanced solid tumor such as melanoma, head and neck, liver or kidney cancer.

This chain links TRBV5-4 with TRBJ2-2; no clear D. Per the germline V gene, CDR1 is SGHNT and CDR2 is YYREEE (reference sequence). The CDR3 contains 13 residues. Trimming removed 4 bases at V and 6 bases at J, with 10 bases between. CDR3 in DNA: TGTGCCAGCAGCGCCCTCCTGGCCGGGGAGCTGTTTTTT. This codes for CASSALLAGELFF.

Concerning this clone: The sample has other DNA sequences that encode this CDR3 too. The chain joins TRBV20-1 to TRBJ2-1; D not certain. CDR1 DFQATT and CDR2 SNEGSKA come from the germline V gene (reference sequence). This CDR3 has 11 residues. Trimming took off 3 bases at V and 5 bases at J, with 5 bases between the two ends. The CDR3 coding sequence is TGCAGTGCTAGGGGTAACAATGAGCAGTTCTTC. Translated: CSARGNNEQFF.

V is TRBV28 and J is TRBJ2-5; D may be TRBD2 (7 bases). This CDR3 region has 14 residues. Germline V lookup: CDR1 MDHEN, CDR2 SYDVKM. V lost 3 bases and J 6 bases, leaving 14 bases between the germline ends. The CDR3 protein is CASSFIGGLKTQYF. CDR3 coding DNA: TGTGCCAGCAGTTTTATCGGGGGGCTAAAGACCCAGTACTTC.

The rearrangement links TRBV6-5 to TRBJ1-2; the match to TRBD1 covers 8 bases. The CDR3 length is 15 residues. The J segment lost 8 bases and the V segment lost 3 bases, leaving 11 bases of the junction unmatched. Germline V gene sequence: CDR1 MNHEY, CDR2 SVGAGI. The CDR3 reads CASSYLSTGAGGYTF. Here the CDR3 DNA reads TGTGCCAGCAGTTATTTATCGACAGGGGCAGGCGGCTACACCTTC.

The CDR3 DNA sequence: TGTGCCAGCAGTGAAGCGCCATGGGTTGGACGGGCCTTAAACAATGAGCAGTTCTTC. Amino acids: CASSEAPWVGRALNNEQFF. This chain uses TRBV2 with TRBJ2-1; the D is unclear. The germline V gene has CDR1 SNHLY and CDR2 FYNNEI. The CDR3 length is 19 residues. Between the trimmed V and J ends, which lost 0 bases and 5 bases, there was a span of 23 bases.

This clone was seen only once. This chain joins TRBV7-8 and TRBJ2-3; D is possibly TRBD1 (7 bases). V was shortened by 3 bases and J by 9 bases, with 19 bases between the two germline ends. This CDR3 is built from 15 residues. The germline V gene has CDR1 SGHVS and CDR2 FQNEAQ. The DNA for the CDR3 is TGTGCCAGCAGCTTCAATCCAGGGGGGTCGAGAACGCAGTATTTT. Its protein product is CASSFNPGGSRTQYF. Full variable domain (rest looked up from reference TRBV7-8 and TRBJ2-3): GAGVSQSPRYKVAKRGQDVALRCDPISGHVSLFWYQQALGQGPEFLTYFQNEAQLDKSGLPSDRFFAERPEGSVSTLKIQRTQQEDSAVYLCASSFNPGGSRTQYFGPGTRLTVL.

DNA for the CDR3: TGTGCCAGAAGCTGGGGACTAGCGGCATACAATGAGCAGTTCTTC. This gives the protein CARSWGLAAYNEQFF. The chain combines TRBV5-3 with TRBJ2-1; 11 nucleotides align to TRBD2. TRBV5-3 belongs to the ORF category, with a function that is uncertain. V was clipped by 3 bases and J by 4 bases; unmatched bases: 3. This CDR3 has 15 amino acids.

J is TRBJ2-5 and V is TRBV5-6; D remains ambiguous. V lost 0 bases to trimming and J lost 5 bases, with 11 bases between them. The germline gives CDR1 SGHDT, CDR2 YYEEEE. This CDR3 comprises 14 residues. The CDR3 reads CASSLASDGETQYF. The CDR3 bases are TGTGCCAGCAGCTTGGCGTCAGACGGCGAGACCCAGTACTTC. Based on the CDR3 plus reference TRBV5-6 and TRBJ2-5, the full variable domain is DAGVTQSPTHLIKTRGQQVTLRCSPKSGHDTVSWYQQALGQGPQFIFQYYEEEERQRGNFPDRFSGHQFPNYSSELNVNALLLGDSALYLCASSLASDGETQYFGPGTRLLVL.

The sample holds one count of this clone. The rearrangement links TRBV11-3 to TRBJ2-3; 9 bases line up with TRBD1. This CDR3 has 16 amino acids. After removal of 5 bases from V and 6 bases from J, the junction contained 12 bases not matched to a gene. Germline loops: CDR1 SGHNT, CDR2 YENEEA. The chain's CDR3 is CASSPGQGRVGDTQYF. Here the CDR3 DNA reads TGTGCCAGCAGCCCCGGACAGGGGAGGGTCGGGGATACGCAGTATTTT.

The chain couples TRBV5-1 to TRBJ1-1; 7 bases map to TRBD1. Germline CDR1 SGHRS, CDR2 YFSETQ. With V trimmed by 0 bases and J by 4 bases, 3 bases remained unmatched. This CDR3 has 14 residues. This CDR3 is CASSLGAGGTEAFF. The DNA for the CDR3 is TGCGCCAGCAGCTTGGGGGCAGGGGGCACTGAAGCTTTCTTT.

The V gene is TRBV4-2, the J gene TRBJ2-1; TRBD2 matches 7 bases. The CDR3 consists of 16 residues. CDR1 and CDR2 (germline): LGHNA, YNFKEQ. V trimming: 4 bases; J trimming: 0 bases; junction bases outside the gene matches: 6. The CDR3 reads CASSRILAASYNEQFF. The CDR3 bases are TGTGCCAGCAGCCGAATCCTAGCGGCCTCCTACAATGAGCAGTTCTTC.

J is TRBJ2-2 and V is TRBV9; the D is unclear. The V end was cut by 4 bases, the J end by 0 bases, with 13 bases between. The CDR3 has 16 amino acids. Germline V gives CDR1 SGDLS, CDR2 YYNGEE. The CDR3 region has the DNA TGTGCCAGCAGCCTCCACTCTAGTACGAACACCGGGGAGCTGTTTTTT. It encodes CASSLHSSTNTGELFF.

The rearrangement links TRBV4-1 to TRBJ2-1; 10 bases are a match to TRBD2. Trimming removed 2 bases from V and 9 bases from J; junction bases left unmatched: 7. The CDR3 runs to 15 residues. Germline V lookup: CDR1 MGHRA, CDR2 YSYEKL. CDR3 sequence (DNA): TGCGCCAGCAGCCAACGGACTAGCGGCCTCAGTGAGCAGTTCTTC. It translates to CASSQRTSGLSEQFF.

In DNA, the CDR3 is TGTGCCAGCTCCCCCTCGATGAACACTGAAGCTTTCTTT. Protein product: CASSPSMNTEAFF. The rearrangement joins TRBV18 to TRBJ1-1; no clear D gene. CDR1 is KGHSH, CDR2 LQKENI, per germline. V was shortened by 6 bases and J by 0 bases, with 8 bases between the two germline ends. The CDR3 is made up of 13 amino acids.

The chain carries TRBV9 and TRBJ2-7; possibly TRBD2 for D (5 bases). The CDR3 has 15 residues. CDR1 is SGDLS and CDR2 is YYNGEE in the germline V gene. V was shortened by 0 bases and J by 3 bases, with 13 bases between the two germline ends. The CDR3, as DNA: TGTGCCAGCAGCGTAGTGGCTAGCTCTCACTACGAGCAGTACTTC. This gives the protein CASSVVASSHYEQYF.

This clone was seen only a few times. The chain employs TRBV5-1 and TRBJ1-2; no clear D gene. Trimming took 1 base from V and 13 from J, leaving 8 bases between them. This CDR3 spans 10 amino acids. Germline lookup yields CDR1 SGHRS and CDR2 YFSETQ. CDR3 sequence (DNA): TGCGCCAGCAGCTTGACCCCTAGCACCTTC. Translating it yields CASSLTPSTF.

The rearrangement joins TRBV5-1 to TRBJ2-3; D call uncertain. Germline-derived CDR1 and CDR2 are SGHRS and YFSETQ. V shed 2 bases and J shed 4 bases, with 8 bases lying between them. The CDR3 spans 13 residues. The CDR3 DNA sequence: TGCGCCAGCAGCTTTGGGCAGTCAGATACGCAGTATTTT. It yields the protein CASSFGQSDTQYF.

The V call is TRBV7-9, the J call TRBJ1-6; D call uncertain. Germline V gives CDR1 SEHNR, CDR2 FQNEAQ (reference sequence). The V gene lost 2 bases and the J gene lost 9 bases, with 11 bases spanning the gap. This CDR3 spans 14 amino acids. The CDR3 reads CASSLIAGVSPLHF. CDR3 nucleotide sequence: TGTGCCAGCAGCTTAATTGCTGGGGTTTCACCCCTCCACTTT.

V gene TRBV29-1 combines with J gene TRBJ2-1, with D perhaps matching TRBD2 (5 bases). The ends were cut back, 3 bases at V and 8 bases at J, with 14 bases in the middle. Germline lookup yields CDR1 SQVTM and CDR2 ANQGSEA. The CDR3 is 13 amino acids. The CDR3 nucleotides read TGCAGCGTTGATCCGGGGATCAACGATGAGCAGTTCTTC. Translated, it gives CSVDPGINDEQFF.

The genes are TRBV5-1 and TRBJ2-2; TRBD2 might be the D (6 bases). Per the germline V gene, CDR1 is SGHRS and CDR2 is YFSETQ. The CDR3 has 14 residues. V was shortened by 0 bases and J by 5 bases, with 8 bases between the two germline ends. This chain's CDR3 is CASSLGGITGELFF. In DNA, the CDR3 is TGCGCCAGCAGCTTGGGCGGGATTACCGGGGAGCTGTTTTTT.

A single count supports this clone. The J gene is TRBJ1-1, the V gene TRBV16; D is undetermined. This CDR3 comprises 13 residues. V lost 4 bases and J 1 base, leaving 7 bases between the germline ends. Germline CDR1 KGHSY, CDR2 FQNENV. This CDR3 reads CASSPQENTEAFF. In DNA, the CDR3 is TGTGCCAGCAGCCCTCAGGAGAACACTGAAGCTTTCTTT.

The rearrangement links TRBV7-9 to TRBJ2-3; 12 bases are a match to TRBD2. The CDR3 totals 19 residues. In germline, CDR1 is SEHNR, CDR2 FQNEAQ (reference sequence). The V gene end was trimmed by 5 bases and the J gene end by 0 bases; junction bases not matched to a gene: 12. In DNA, the CDR3 is TGTGCCAGCAGCAAAAACCCCCTCCTAGCGGGAGGGAGCACAGATACGCAGTATTTT. Translated: CASSKNPLLAGGSTDTQYF.

This chain joins TRBV2 and TRBJ2-7; D might be TRBD2 (6 bases). The CDR3 spans 14 residues. Between the trimmed V and J ends, which lost 7 bases and 7 bases, there was a span of 20 bases. Germline CDR1 SNHLY, CDR2 FYNNEI. The CDR3 DNA reads TGTGCCAGCAACCGGGACTTTTCCGGTTCTGAGCAGTACTTC. Encoded protein: CASNRDFSGSEQYF. Full variable domain (rest looked up from reference TRBV2 and TRBJ2-7): EPEVTQTPSHQVTQMGQEVILRCVPISNHLYFYWYRQILGQKVEFLVSFYNNEISEKSEIFDDQFSVERPDGSNFTLKIRSTKLEDSAMYFCASNRDFSGSEQYFGPGTRLTVT.

This clone has just a few counts. V and J are TRBV7-2 and TRBJ2-5, with D perhaps given as TRBD1 or TRBD2 (6 bases each). Trimming shortened V by 6 bases and J by 5 bases, and 19 bases separated the two germline ends. This CDR3 is 15 amino acids long. Germline V gives CDR1 SGHTA, CDR2 FQGNSA. The CDR3 loop reads CASRGGRDSQETQYF. The DNA of the CDR3 is TGTGCCAGCAGAGGGGGGCGAGACAGCCAGGAGACCCAGTACTTC.

This clone occurred once. This sequence joins TRBV28 and TRBJ1-5; the match to TRBD1 covers 7 bases. Germline assignment: CDR1 MDHEN and CDR2 SYDVKM. The ends lost 5 bases at V and 6 bases at J; junction bases unmatched: 10. The CDR3 is 15 residues long. The CDR3: CASSRQGVVSQPQHF. DNA of the CDR3: TGTGCCAGCAGTAGACAGGGTGTGGTGTCTCAGCCCCAGCATTTT.

The chain joins TRBV19 to TRBJ2-5; 8 bases are shared with TRBD1. The V segment lost 5 bases and the J segment 4 bases; nucleotides outside the gene matches: 6. CDR1 and CDR2 (germline): LNHDA, SQIVND (reference sequence). This CDR3 has 14 residues. The CDR3 coding sequence is TGTGCCAGTAGTTACAGGACAGGGCTAGAGACCCAGTACTTC. Its translation: CASSYRTGLETQYF.

In this sample, this clone turned up a few times. V usage is TRBV11-2 and J usage is TRBJ2-6; D remains unclear. Germline loops: CDR1 SGHAT, CDR2 FQNNGV. V was trimmed by 5 bases and J by 0 bases, leaving 11 bases between them. The CDR3 sequence is 16 residues long. The CDR3 DNA is TGTGCCAGCAGCCCTGGGCGTTCCTCTGGGGCCAACGTCCTGACTTTC. Translated, it gives CASSPGRSSGANVLTF.

The gene calls are TRBV5-8 and TRBJ1-5; perhaps TRBD1 as D (6 bases). The germline V gene has CDR1 SGHTS and CDR2 YDEGEE. With 3 bases removed from V and 0 bases from J, the gap between germline ends came to 10 bases. CDR3 length equals 15 residues. CDR3 sequence (DNA): TGTGCCAGCAGCTCCGGACAGCATAGCAATCAGCCCCAGCATTTT. This codes for CASSSGQHSNQPQHF. Full variable domain (outside the CDR3, taken from reference TRBV5-8 and TRBJ1-5): EAGVTQSPTHLIKTRGQQATLRCSPISGHTSVYWYQQALGLGLQFLLWYDEGEERNRGNFPPRFSGRQFPNYSSELNVNALELEDSALYLCASSSGQHSNQPQHFGDGTRLSIL.